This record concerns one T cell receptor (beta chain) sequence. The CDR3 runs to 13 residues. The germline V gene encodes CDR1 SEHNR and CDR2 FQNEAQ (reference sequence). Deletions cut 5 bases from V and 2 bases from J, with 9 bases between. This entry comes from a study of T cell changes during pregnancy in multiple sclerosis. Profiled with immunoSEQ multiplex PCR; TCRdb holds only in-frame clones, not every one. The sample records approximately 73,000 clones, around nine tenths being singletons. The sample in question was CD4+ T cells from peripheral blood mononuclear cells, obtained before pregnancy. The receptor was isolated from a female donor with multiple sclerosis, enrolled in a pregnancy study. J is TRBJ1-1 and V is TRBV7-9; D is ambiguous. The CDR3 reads CASSPEGNTEAFF. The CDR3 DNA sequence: TGTGCCAGCAGCCCCGAGGGCAACACTGAAGCTTTCTTT.